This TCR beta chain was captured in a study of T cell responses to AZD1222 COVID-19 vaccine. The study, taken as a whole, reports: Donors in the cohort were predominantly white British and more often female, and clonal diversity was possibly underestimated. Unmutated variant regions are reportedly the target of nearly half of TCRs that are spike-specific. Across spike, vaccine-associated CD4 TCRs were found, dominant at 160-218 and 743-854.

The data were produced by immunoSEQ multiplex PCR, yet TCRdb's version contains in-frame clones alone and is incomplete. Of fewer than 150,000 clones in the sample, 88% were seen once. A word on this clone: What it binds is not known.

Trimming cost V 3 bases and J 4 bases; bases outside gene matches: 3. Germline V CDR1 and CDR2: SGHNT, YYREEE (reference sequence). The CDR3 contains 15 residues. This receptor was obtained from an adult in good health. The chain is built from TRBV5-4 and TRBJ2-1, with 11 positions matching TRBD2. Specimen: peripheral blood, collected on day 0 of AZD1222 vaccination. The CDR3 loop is CASSSGTSGYNEQFF. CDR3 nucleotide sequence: TGTGCCAGCAGCTCCGGGACTAGCGGTTACAATGAGCAGTTCTTC. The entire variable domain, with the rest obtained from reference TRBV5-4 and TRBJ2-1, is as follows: ETGVTQSPTHLIKTRGQQVTLRCSSQSGHNTVSWYQQALGQGPQFIFQYYREEENGRGNFPPRFSGLQFPNYSSELNVNALELDDSALYLCASSSGTSGYNEQFFGPGTRLTVL.